These 26 T cell receptor beta chains share one sample of origin, sequenced in a study of response to subunit inactivated influenza vaccine. TCRdb itself ran the RT-PCR reads through MiXCR, one entry per CDR3 protein. Altogether roughly 710,000 distinct CDR3 sequences are present, about 14% being singletons, with the ten largest covering approximately 7.6%. Sequencing used PBMCs from blood, obtained 14 to 15 days before vaccination. All receptors derive from a man aged 45-65 years who received an inactivated influenza vaccine.

This clonotype was seen a few times. The chain joins TRBV20-1 to TRBJ2-4, with a possible D match to TRBD2 (5 bases). Germline loops: CDR1 DFQATT, CDR2 SNEGSKA (reference sequence). V was pared by 1 base and J by 7 bases, with 11 bases between. This CDR3 is 13 amino acids long. CDR3 in DNA: TGCAGTGCTAGAGCCGGGCCGGGGAACATTCAGTACTTC. As protein: CSARAGPGNIQYF.

The chain uses TRBV6-1 and TRBJ2-5; 7 nucleotides line up with TRBD2. Germline V lookup: CDR1 MNHNS, CDR2 SASEGT. The trim removed 6 bases at V and 1 base at J, leaving 8 bases unmatched. The CDR3 is made up of 15 amino acids. The CDR3 sequence is CASRSAGVTQETQYF. CDR3 DNA sequence: TGTGCCAGCAGGTCGGCGGGGGTGACCCAAGAGACCCAGTACTTC.

This clonotype was observed a few times. The chain is built from TRBV4-3 and TRBJ2-5; 14 bases fit TRBD2. The germline V gene encodes CDR1 LGHNA and CDR2 YSLEER. The J segment lost 5 bases and the V segment lost 4 bases, leaving 9 bases of the junction unmatched. The CDR3 sequence is 17 residues long. CDR3 sequence reads: CASSLGTSGSSGETQYF. CDR3 coding DNA: TGCGCCAGCAGCCTTGGGACTAGCGGGAGCTCTGGGGAGACCCAGTACTTC.

The gene calls are TRBV30 and TRBJ1-6; D perhaps matches TRBD1 (6 bases). Trimming shortened V by 3 bases and J by 14 bases, and 17 bases separated the two germline ends. The CDR3 has 13 residues. Germline V gene data show CDR1 as GTSNPN and CDR2 as SVGIG (reference sequence). CDR3: CAWRTRGELSLHF. The CDR3 DNA sequence: TGTGCCTGGAGAACAAGGGGGGAGCTTTCCCTCCACTTT.

The chain combines TRBV15 with TRBJ2-7, with 8 bases lining up with TRBD1. The germline gives CDR1 LNHNV, CDR2 YYDKDF (reference sequence). The junction had 2 bases not matched to a gene; V was cut back by 4 bases and J by 0 bases. This CDR3 is built from 14 residues. The CDR3 DNA sequence: TGTGCCACCAGCAAGACAGGGGTCTCCTACGAGCAGTACTTC. This codes for CATSKTGVSYEQYF.

The sample holds many counts of this clonotype. The chain employs TRBV20-1 and TRBJ2-7, with D hard to call. CDR3 size: 11 residues. Looked up from germline, CDR1 is DFQATT and CDR2 is SNEGSKA (reference sequence). V lost 3 bases, J lost 4 bases, and 7 bases lay in between. CDR3 in amino acids: CSASSVYEQYF. CDR3 sequence (DNA): TGCAGTGCTAGTTCCGTTTACGAGCAGTACTTC.

This clonotype occurred a few times. The chain carries TRBV2 and TRBJ2-3, with D tentatively TRBD1 (6 bases). Germline CDR1 and CDR2: SNHLY and FYNNEI. The V and J ends lost 7 bases and 2 bases respectively, with 13 bases between them. This CDR3 spans 14 amino acids. The CDR3 sequence is CASKDRPNTDTQYF. The CDR3 region has the DNA TGTGCCAGCAAAGACAGGCCCAACACAGATACGCAGTATTTT.

This clonotype was detected ten times or more. This chain uses TRBV12-3 or TRBV12-4 with TRBJ2-7; D gene unclear. This CDR3 contains 13 residues. Trimming stripped 1 base from V and 7 bases from J, with 11 bases between. The DNA for the CDR3 is TGTGCCAGCAGTTTAGTCAGGCCTTGGGAGCAGTACTTC. Its translation: CASSLVRPWEQYF.

The gene calls are TRBV27 and TRBJ1-6; D gene unclear. CDR3 length equals 18 residues. The germline V gene encodes CDR1 MNHEY and CDR2 SMNVEV (reference sequence). V lost 4 bases, J lost 13 bases, and 29 bases lay in between. DNA for the CDR3: TGTGCCAGCAGTTCGGACGGACGTACCTTTATAGAAGGTTCGCCCCTCCACTTT. This sequence encodes CASSSDGRTFIEGSPLHF.

The chain has TRBV4-1 and TRBJ2-5; possible D gene TRBD1, 5 bases. The CDR3 is made up of 15 amino acids. Trimming left V 4 bases short and J 5 bases short, with 17 bases between. CDR1 is MGHRA and CDR2 is YSYEKL in the germline V gene. CDR3 sequence (DNA): TGCGCCAGCAGCCCACAGGATTCGCCCACTGAGACCCAGTACTTC. It yields the protein CASSPQDSPTETQYF.

This clonotype has just a few counts. The V gene is TRBV20-1, the J gene TRBJ2-5, with TRBD2 matching 11 bases. Germline V gene lookup returns CDR1 DFQATT and CDR2 SNEGSKA (reference sequence). The V segment lost 6 bases and the J segment 9 bases; nucleotides outside the gene matches: 9. The CDR3 is 13 residues long. The CDR3 DNA follows: TGCAGTGCCAGACTAGCGGGGCCAGGGGCCCAGTACTTC. As protein: CSARLAGPGAQYF.

V and J are TRBV29-1 and TRBJ2-1; 10 positions agree with TRBD2. Germline V gene lookup returns CDR1 SQVTM and CDR2 ANQGSEA. CDR3 length equals 14 residues. V shed 6 bases, J shed 4 bases, and the junction held 6 bases outside the gene matches. This CDR3 reads CSVPGTSDYNEQFF. CDR3 DNA sequence: TGCAGCGTGCCGGGGACTAGCGATTACAATGAGCAGTTCTTC.

This clonotype was counted only a few times. The rearrangement links TRBV30 to TRBJ2-5; possibly TRBD2 for D (5 bases). Trimming left V 0 bases short and J 4 bases short, with 9 bases between. The CDR3 loop spans 13 amino acids. Germline V gives CDR1 GTSNPN, CDR2 SVGIG (reference sequence). CDR3 region: CAWSVPGLETQYF. The CDR3 DNA is TGTGCCTGGAGTGTACCGGGGTTAGAGACCCAGTACTTC.

This clonotype was recorded at least ten times. A read error may produce the germline difference seen at one junction end. CDR3 bases: TGTGCCAGCAGCTTAGTCGGGCAAGAGACCCAGTACTTC. Translating it yields CASSLVGQETQYF. V usage is TRBV12-3 or TRBV12-4 and J usage is TRBJ2-5; D unresolved. The CDR3 covers 13 residues.

This clonotype occurred a few times. V and J are TRBV5-1 and TRBJ2-6; TRBD1 might be the D (5 bases). Between the trimmed V and J ends, which lost 0 bases and 6 bases, there was a span of 10 bases. Germline CDR1 reads SGHRS; CDR2 reads YFSETQ. The CDR3 contains 15 residues. CDR3 sequence reads: CASSLVVGAANVLTF. DNA for the CDR3: TGCGCCAGCAGCTTGGTAGTTGGGGCGGCCAACGTCCTGACTTTC.

This clonotype occurred many times. The gene calls are TRBV24-1 and TRBJ2-2; the D gene could be TRBD1 or TRBD2 (5 bases each). Trimming took 7 bases from V and 1 from J, leaving 12 bases between them. The germline V gene has CDR1 KGHDR and CDR2 SFDVKD. This CDR3 has 15 amino acids. The CDR3 here is CATSRDGVNTGELFF. The CDR3 region has the DNA TGTGCCACCAGCCGGGACGGCGTGAACACCGGGGAGCTGTTTTTT.

The chain employs TRBV20-1 and TRBJ2-3; 8 bases agree with TRBD2. CDR1 is DFQATT, CDR2 SNEGSKA, per germline (reference sequence). The V segment lost 1 base and the J segment 2 bases; nucleotides outside the gene matches: 11. The CDR3 sequence is 17 residues long. This chain's CDR3 is CSARATLLAASTDTQYF. In nucleotides, the CDR3 is TGCAGTGCTAGAGCCACCTTACTAGCGGCGTCCACAGATACGCAGTATTTT.

The chain links TRBV25-1 to TRBJ2-5, with D possibly being TRBD1 (6 bases). Germline loops: CDR1 MGHDK, CDR2 SYGVNS. The CDR3 spans 14 residues. V gave up 4 bases and J gave up 1 base, with 10 bases separating them. The CDR3 region has the DNA TGTGCCAGCAGTGGAAGAGGGGGCCAAGAGACCCAGTACTTC. Its translation is CASSGRGGQETQYF.

V usage is TRBV6-2 or TRBV6-3 and J usage is TRBJ1-2; TRBD1 matches 7 bases. Germline CDR1 and CDR2: MNHEY and SVGEGT. CDR3 length: 14 residues. V lost 5 bases, J lost 8 bases, and 11 bases stayed unmatched. The CDR3 reads CASSVDRPTRGYTF. In DNA, the CDR3 is TGTGCCAGCAGTGTGGACAGGCCGACGAGAGGCTACACCTTC.

This rearrangement joins TRBV12-3 or TRBV12-4 to TRBJ2-7, with 12 bases that match TRBD1. The CDR3 sequence is 17 residues long. The V gene end was trimmed by 4 bases and the J gene end by 2 bases; junction bases not matched to a gene: 9. CDR3 protein: CASSSGTGGTWAYEQYF. CDR3 bases: TGTGCCAGCAGTTCCGGGACAGGGGGCACCTGGGCCTACGAGCAGTACTTC.

This clonotype was picked up many times. The chain joins TRBV5-1 to TRBJ2-2, with 10 bases that match TRBD2. Unmatched junction bases numbered 11, after V lost 3 bases and J lost 9 bases. Germline V gene lookup returns CDR1 SGHRS and CDR2 YFSETQ. This CDR3 has 16 amino acids. The CDR3 loop is CASSSTEIAGGRELFF. The CDR3 nucleotides are TGCGCCAGCAGCTCCACCGAGATAGCGGGAGGACGGGAGCTGTTTTTT.

The chain is built from TRBV1 and TRBJ2-2; the D call TRBD2 from the table was never checked on the DNA. TRBV1 is tagged as a pseudogene. The CDR3 contains 15 residues. The CDR3 bases are TGCACCAGCAGCCGGACTAGCGGGAGCCTTGGGGAGCTGTTTTTT. Its translation: CTSSRTSGSLGELFF.

This clonotype was detected many times. This rearrangement joins TRBV29-1 to TRBJ1-2, with 9 positions matching TRBD1. Germline loops: CDR1 SQVTM, CDR2 ANQGSEA. J gave up 4 bases and V 7 bases, and 13 bases lay outside the gene matches. This CDR3 has 15 residues. CDR3 coding DNA: TGCAGCGCCACAGGGGGCCACCCCGCCACCTATGGCTACACCTTC. Protein product: CSATGGHPATYGYTF. Based on the CDR3 plus reference TRBV29-1 and TRBJ1-2, the full variable domain is SAVISQKPSRDICQRGTSLTIQCQVDSQVTMMFWYRQQPGQSLTLIATANQGSEATYESGFVIDKFPISRPNLTFSTLTVSNMSPEDSSIYLCSATGGHPATYGYTFGSGTRLTVV.

This clonotype was seen only a few times. The genes are TRBV11-1 and TRBJ2-6, with 8 bases aligning to TRBD2. The CDR3 spans 18 residues. With V trimmed by 1 base and J by 0 bases, 5 bases remained unmatched. The germline V gene has CDR1 SGHAT and CDR2 FQDESV (reference sequence). CDR3 coding DNA: TGTGCCAGCAGCTTAGGCCTGGGGACTAGCTCTGGGGCCAACGTCCTGACTTTC. The encoded protein is CASSLGLGTSSGANVLTF.

The chain is built from TRBV18 and TRBJ2-3; D call uncertain. V was clipped by 1 base and J by 0 bases, with 17 bases between them. The CDR3 has 18 residues. Germline V gene lookup returns CDR1 KGHSH and CDR2 LQKENI. The CDR3 DNA sequence: TGTGCCAGCTCACCACTGGTCCCGGCAAGACTTAGCACAGATACGCAGTATTTT. It codes for CASSPLVPARLSTDTQYF.

CDR3 region: CASSRYGTGAFYEQYF. Here the CDR3 DNA reads TGCGCCAGCAGTCGTTATGGGACAGGGGCTTTTTACGAGCAGTACTTC. The rearrangement joins TRBV4-1 to TRBJ2-7; 10 bases match TRBD1. The CDR3 spans 16 residues. CDR1 is MGHRA and CDR2 is YSYEKL in the germline V gene. With V trimmed by 6 bases and J by 4 bases, 12 bases remained unmatched.